This T cell receptor (beta chain) comes out of a study of T cells in Graves' hyperthyroidism and ophthalmopathy. In germline, CDR1 is MGHRA, CDR2 YSYEKL. V lost 4 bases and J 7 bases, leaving 14 bases between the germline ends. There are 13 residues in the CDR3. RNA transcripts were the template for amplifying TCR beta CDR3 regions. TCR CDR3 underwent first-round RT-PCR with the HTBI primer set. TCRdb used MiXCR to reprocess the multiplex PCR reads, holding one entry per CDR3 protein. The table lists around 300,000 distinct CDR3 sequences, around 15% of them singletons, with 7% to 9.5% in the top ten. This clonotype came up many times.

This chain joins TRBV4-1 and TRBJ2-7; no clear D gene. The sequence was obtained from a woman aged 40-49 years with Graves' hyperthyroidism. Specimen: blood. The CDR3 here is CASSRLTSREQYF. CDR3 in DNA: TGCGCCAGCAGCCGCTTGACAAGCAGGGAGCAGTACTTC.